The clone carrying this T cell receptor (beta chain) was found a few times. What it recognizes is unknown. Trimming pared 0 bases from V and 7 bases from J, leaving 16 bases between. The CDR3 length is 15 residues. Germline CDR1 SGHRS, CDR2 YFSETQ. Clones were sequenced by immunoSEQ multiplex PCR, and TCRdb holds only the in-frame ones, with some missing. This table has about 79,000 clones, approximately 74% appearing once. These data originate in a study of vaccination effects on CD4 cells after COVID-19. Within the ViraFEST assay, antigen-specific CD4+ T cells underwent expansion with viral peptide pools prior to sequencing. An approximately ten-day culture period preceded the isolation of CD4+ T cells.

The sample in question was CD4+ T cells from PBMCs cultured with HCoV-229E spike peptides, obtained before COVID-19 vaccination. The chain combines TRBV5-1 with TRBJ1-2; D remains ambiguous. The sequence was obtained from a human donor who received a COVID-19 vaccine. The CDR3 DNA reads as TGCGCCAGCAGCTTGGATGGAGGGATGAGTTTTGGCTACACCTTC. It specifies CASSLDGGMSFGYTF.